Below, one TCR beta chain is given with its context. Authors' data handling: Reference gene primer amplification gave estimated nucleated cell counts. Sequencing was performed with immunoSEQ multiplex PCR; in TCRdb, only in-frame clones are kept and a portion is missing. V, J and clone size are those of that table, while D and trimming were read from the DNA. The sample records roughly 280,000 clones, around 86% being singletons. These data originate in a study of blood T cell repertoires in COVID-19. The wider study: From the United States, Italy and Spain came samples of acute and convalescent COVID-19. PBMCs, B-cell-depleted T cells, or T cells provided the cDNA or gDNA that made up the material.

The CDR3 runs to 15 residues. Germline-derived CDR1 and CDR2 are MGHDK and SYGVNS. J was trimmed by 2 bases and V by 7 bases; bases with no gene match: 7. The clonotype was recovered from a man aged 18 to 35 with active or convalescent COVID-19. The sample taken for sequencing was peripheral blood. This chain connects TRBV25-1 to TRBJ2-5; 10 positions match TRBD2. The CDR3 DNA is TGTGCCAGCACGTCCCTACTAGCGGGGCAAGAGACCCAGTACTTC. Its protein product is CASTSLLAGQETQYF.